The T cell receptor beta chain described here comes from a study of shared clonotypes between healthy human individuals. A note on this clone: Antigen unknown.

Only CD45RO-negative cells positively selected for CCR7 counted as naive CD8 cells, so terminally differentiated effector memory CD45RA+ cells were excluded. Produced via immunoSEQ multiplex PCR; TCRdb's table is partial and in-frame only. The repertoire includes over 800,000 clones, roughly 92% of them detected once, and less than 25% sits in the top ten. The study's findings and limits: The researchers took only blood, and tissue repertoires probably look different. Generally, naive subsets (rather than memory subsets) showed larger estimated richness.

Germline loops: CDR1 SGHAT, CDR2 FQNNGV. V shed 5 bases and J 1 base; nucleotides not matched to a gene: 9. This CDR3 contains 16 residues. The source is a man aged 25-45 years in good health. The sample comprised naive CD8+ T cells sorted from blood. V gene TRBV11-2 combines with J gene TRBJ2-3; 7 nucleotides align to TRBD2. As DNA, the CDR3 is TGTGCCAGCAGCCACGGGGAGGGGCTGGGCACAGATACGCAGTATTTT. This sequence encodes CASSHGEGLGTDTQYF.